Below, 23 T cell receptor beta chains from the same sample are listed, as sequenced in a study of monozygotic twins with inflammatory bowel disease. TCRdb reanalyzed the 5' RACE reads and collapses them to one entry per CDR3 protein, without DNA. The repertoire table contains over 100,000 distinct CDR3 sequences. The specimen sequenced was blood. Every receptor here comes from a human donor with ulcerative colitis or Crohn's disease, or a healthy co-twin of an affected twin (not recorded which).

This rearrangement joins TRBV5-1 to TRBJ1-1; the TCRdb call, TRBD1, lacks DNA for checking. Germline lookup yields CDR1 SGHRS and CDR2 YFSETQ. The CDR3 is 15 amino acids. The CDR3 sequence is CASSLEGGRFSKAFF.

This rearrangement joins TRBV6-2 or TRBV6-3 to TRBJ2-1; TCRdb gives TRBD2 as the D gene, but with no DNA this cannot be confirmed. The V gene's germline CDR1 is MNHEY and CDR2 SVGEGT. CDR3 size: 16 residues. CDR3 residues: CASSNPRTSGNNEQFF.

The CDR3 sequence is CASTTGGAKAFF. This chain connects TRBV6-5 to TRBJ1-1; no DNA is available, so the TRBD1 call from TCRdb remains unchecked. Germline CDR1 is MNHEY and CDR2 is SVGAGI. The CDR3 is 12 residues long.

The chain employs TRBV5-6 and TRBJ1-1; as DNA is missing, the TRBD1 call by TCRdb cannot be tested. Germline V gene sequence: CDR1 SGHDT, CDR2 YYEEEE. The CDR3 has 13 amino acids. The CDR3 loop is CASITPSGKEAFF.

The chain has TRBV30 and TRBJ1-1; the TCRdb call, TRBD1, lacks DNA for checking. The germline gives CDR1 GTSNPN, CDR2 SVGIG (reference sequence). CDR3 length: 12 residues. CDR3: CASADRATEAFF.

This rearrangement joins TRBV7-8 to TRBJ2-1. The CDR3 runs 15 residues. The germline gives CDR1 SGHVS, CDR2 FQNEAQ. This chain's CDR3 is CASSGSGRSGNEQFF.

The V gene is TRBV29-1, the J gene TRBJ2-3; with no DNA, the TCRdb D assignment of TRBD1 cannot be verified. This CDR3 has 15 amino acids. Germline V gene data show CDR1 as SQVTM and CDR2 as ANQGSEA. CDR3 sequence: CSSLKNRGGTDTQYF.

The chain couples TRBV6-2 or TRBV6-3 to TRBJ2-5; as DNA is missing, the TRBD2 call by TCRdb cannot be tested. Per germline, CDR1 MNHEY and CDR2 SVGEGT. CDR3 length: 16 residues. Here the CDR3 reads CASSYQGLAGGETQYF.

The chain employs TRBV25-1 and TRBJ2-1; TCRdb reports TRBD1, a call that lacks DNA to check it against. The CDR3 consists of 16 residues. Germline loops: CDR1 MGHDK, CDR2 SYGVNS. Here the CDR3 reads CASSPRGGGAYNEQFF.

The chain employs TRBV5-1 and TRBJ1-1. The CDR3 contains 15 residues. Looked up from germline, CDR1 is SGHRS and CDR2 is YFSETQ. CDR3: CASSLADQLNTEAFF. Variable domain in full (rest from reference TRBV5-1 and TRBJ1-1): KAGVTQTPRYLIKTRGQQVTLSCSPISGHRSVSWYQQTPGQGLQFLFEYFSETQRNKGNFPGRFSGRQFSNSRSEMNVSTLELGDSALYLCASSLADQLNTEAFFGQGTRLTVV.

This chain connects TRBV12-3 or TRBV12-4 to TRBJ2-7. The CDR3 contains 14 residues. CDR3 protein: CASSLTDTVNGQYF.

The chain's CDR3 is CASSDQPGQGVNEQFF. The genes are TRBV5-5 and TRBJ2-1; TCRdb selects TRBD1, and the lack of DNA leaves this call unchecked. The germline gives CDR1 SGHKS, CDR2 YYEKEE (reference sequence). The CDR3 loop spans 16 amino acids. Looking up the rest from reference TRBV5-5 and TRBJ2-1 gives the full variable domain: DAGVTQSPTHLIKTRGQQVTLRCSPISGHKSVSWYQQVLGQGPQFIFQYYEKEERGRGNFPDRFSARQFPNYSSELNVNALLLGDSALYLCASSDQPGQGVNEQFFGPGTRLTVL.

This chain uses TRBV27 with TRBJ2-1; without DNA, the TCRdb call of TRBD2 cannot be checked. The germline V gene has CDR1 MNHEY and CDR2 SMNVEV (reference sequence). The CDR3 runs 16 residues. The chain's CDR3 is CASTHGIAGGSGEQFF.

This sequence joins TRBV3-1 and TRBJ2-7; the D call of TRBD1 rests on TCRdb alone, since no DNA is present to check it. Germline values: CDR1 LGHDT, CDR2 YNNKEL (reference sequence). The CDR3 length is 14 residues. The chain's CDR3 is CASSQDRLGTEQYF.

V and J are TRBV20-1 and TRBJ1-1; there is no DNA to check the TCRdb D call of TRBD1. Germline V lookup: CDR1 DFQATT, CDR2 SNEGSKA (reference sequence). The CDR3 consists of 14 residues. The CDR3 loop is CSALNRGGNTEAFF.

This chain joins TRBV11-2 and TRBJ2-7; as DNA is missing, the TRBD1 call by TCRdb cannot be tested. Germline assignment: CDR1 SGHAT and CDR2 FQNNGV. The CDR3 is made up of 17 amino acids. The CDR3 sequence: CASSRAQGSAFSYEQYF. Full variable domain (missing parts from reference TRBV11-2 and TRBJ2-7): EAGVAQSPRYKIIEKRQSVAFWCNPISGHATLYWYQQILGQGPKLLIQFQNNGVVDDSQLPKDRFSAERLKGVDSTLKIQPAKLEDSAVYLCASSRAQGSAFSYEQYFGPGTRLTVT.

The genes are TRBV6-1 and TRBJ2-3. The CDR3 runs to 13 residues. The germline V gene encodes CDR1 MNHNS and CDR2 SASEGT. Here the CDR3 reads CASSEERRDTQYF.

The rearrangement links TRBV5-1 to TRBJ1-1; TCRdb's assignment of TRBD1 cannot be checked, as there is no DNA. This CDR3 is built from 17 residues. Germline V lookup: CDR1 SGHRS, CDR2 YFSETQ. CDR3: CASGNRPGTEMNTEAFF.

The chain combines TRBV2 with TRBJ2-4. Germline values: CDR1 SNHLY, CDR2 FYNNEI. The CDR3 is made up of 12 amino acids. The CDR3 region is CASSEAASGWYF.

The chain joins TRBV7-8 to TRBJ2-5; TCRdb's assignment of TRBD1 cannot be checked, as there is no DNA. CDR3 length equals 16 residues. Germline V gives CDR1 SGHVS, CDR2 FQNEAQ. The CDR3 loop reads CASSFADRGAGETQYF.

This chain uses TRBV20-1 with TRBJ2-7; TCRdb outputs TRBD1, but without DNA this stays unchecked. Germline-derived CDR1 and CDR2 are DFQATT and SNEGSKA (reference sequence). This CDR3 contains 14 residues. The CDR3 spells CSASPSLPGDEQYF.

This chain links TRBV10-3 with TRBJ2-1; absent DNA, TCRdb's TRBD2 call cannot be checked. The CDR3 spans 16 residues. Germline lookup yields CDR1 ENHRY and CDR2 SYGVKD. The CDR3 loop reads CAISESTSGRYNEQFF.

The chain couples TRBV15 to TRBJ2-3; TCRdb designates TRBD2, a call that cannot be tested without DNA. The CDR3 is made up of 17 amino acids. The germline CDR1 and CDR2 sequences are LNHNV and YYDKDF (reference sequence). CDR3 region: CATSRDWDYTSTDTQYF.